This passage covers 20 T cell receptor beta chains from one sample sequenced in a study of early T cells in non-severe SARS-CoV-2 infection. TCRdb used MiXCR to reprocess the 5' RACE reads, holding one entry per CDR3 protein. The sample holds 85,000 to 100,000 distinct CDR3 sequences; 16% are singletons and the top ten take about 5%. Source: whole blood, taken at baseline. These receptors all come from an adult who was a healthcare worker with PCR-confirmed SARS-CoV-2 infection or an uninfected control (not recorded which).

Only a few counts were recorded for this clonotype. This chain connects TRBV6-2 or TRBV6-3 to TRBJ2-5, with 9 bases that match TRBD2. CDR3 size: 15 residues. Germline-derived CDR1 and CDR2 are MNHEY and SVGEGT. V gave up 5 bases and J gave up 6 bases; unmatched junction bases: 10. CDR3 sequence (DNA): TGTGCCAGCAGTACATTCGCGCGGGAGGGAAAGACCCAGTACTTC. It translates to CASSTFAREGKTQYF.

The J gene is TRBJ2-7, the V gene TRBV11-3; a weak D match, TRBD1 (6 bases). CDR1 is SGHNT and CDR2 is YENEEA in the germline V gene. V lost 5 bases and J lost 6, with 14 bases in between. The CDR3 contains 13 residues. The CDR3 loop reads CASSVGTTGEQYF. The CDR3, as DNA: TGTGCCAGCAGCGTCGGGACAACCGGCGAGCAGTACTTC.

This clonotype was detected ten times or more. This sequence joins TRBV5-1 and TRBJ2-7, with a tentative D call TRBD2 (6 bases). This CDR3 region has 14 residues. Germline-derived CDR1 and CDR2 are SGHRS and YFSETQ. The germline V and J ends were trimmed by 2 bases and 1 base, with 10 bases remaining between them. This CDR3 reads CASSLGDWSYEQYF. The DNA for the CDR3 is TGCGCCAGCAGCTTAGGGGACTGGTCCTACGAGCAGTACTTC.

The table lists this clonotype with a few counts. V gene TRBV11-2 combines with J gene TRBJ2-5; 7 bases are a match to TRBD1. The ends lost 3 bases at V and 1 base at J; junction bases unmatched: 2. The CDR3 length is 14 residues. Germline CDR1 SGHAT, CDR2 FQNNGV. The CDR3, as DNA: TGTGCCAGCAGCTTTAGGGACAGCCAAGAGACCCAGTACTTC. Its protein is CASSFRDSQETQYF.

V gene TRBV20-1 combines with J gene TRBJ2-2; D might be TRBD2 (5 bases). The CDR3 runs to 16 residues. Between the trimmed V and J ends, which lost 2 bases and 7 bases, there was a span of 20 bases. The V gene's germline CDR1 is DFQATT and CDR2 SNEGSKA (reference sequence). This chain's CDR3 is CSARSTRTSGGGELFF. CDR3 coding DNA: TGCAGTGCTAGAAGTACTAGAACGAGCGGTGGCGGGGAGCTGTTTTTT.

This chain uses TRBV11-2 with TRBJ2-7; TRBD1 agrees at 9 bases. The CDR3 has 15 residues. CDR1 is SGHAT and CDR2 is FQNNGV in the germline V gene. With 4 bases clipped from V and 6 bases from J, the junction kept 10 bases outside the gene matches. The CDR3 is CASSSPLGQGGEQYF. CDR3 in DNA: TGTGCCAGCAGCTCTCCTTTGGGACAGGGAGGCGAGCAGTACTTC. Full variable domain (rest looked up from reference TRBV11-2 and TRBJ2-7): EAGVAQSPRYKIIEKRQSVAFWCNPISGHATLYWYQQILGQGPKLLIQFQNNGVVDDSQLPKDRFSAERLKGVDSTLKIQPAKLEDSAVYLCASSSPLGQGGEQYFGPGTRLTVT.

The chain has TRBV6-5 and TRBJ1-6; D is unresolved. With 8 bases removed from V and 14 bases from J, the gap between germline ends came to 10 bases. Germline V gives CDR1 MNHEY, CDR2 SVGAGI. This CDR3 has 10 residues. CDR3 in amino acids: CASPPPSLHF. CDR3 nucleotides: TGTGCCAGCCCCCCCCCGTCCCTCCACTTT.

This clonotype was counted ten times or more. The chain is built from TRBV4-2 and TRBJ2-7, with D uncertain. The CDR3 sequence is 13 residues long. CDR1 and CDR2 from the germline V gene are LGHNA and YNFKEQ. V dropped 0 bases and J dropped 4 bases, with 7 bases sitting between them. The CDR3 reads CASSQDNLYEQYF. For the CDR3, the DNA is TGTGCCAGCAGCCAAGATAACTTATACGAGCAGTACTTC.

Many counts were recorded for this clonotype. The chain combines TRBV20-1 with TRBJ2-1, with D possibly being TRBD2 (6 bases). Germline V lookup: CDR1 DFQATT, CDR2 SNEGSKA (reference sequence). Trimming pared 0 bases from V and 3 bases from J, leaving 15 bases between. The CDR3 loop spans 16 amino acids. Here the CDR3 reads CSARDPLAGRYNEQFF. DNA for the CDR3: TGCAGTGCTAGAGATCCACTAGCCGGGCGCTACAATGAGCAGTTCTTC.

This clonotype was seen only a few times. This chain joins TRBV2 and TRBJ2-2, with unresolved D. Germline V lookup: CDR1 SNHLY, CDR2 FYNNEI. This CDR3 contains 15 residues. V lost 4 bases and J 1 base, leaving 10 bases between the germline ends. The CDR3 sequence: CASSVGRKNTGELFF. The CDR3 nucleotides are TGTGCCAGCAGTGTTGGACGGAAGAACACCGGGGAGCTGTTTTTT.

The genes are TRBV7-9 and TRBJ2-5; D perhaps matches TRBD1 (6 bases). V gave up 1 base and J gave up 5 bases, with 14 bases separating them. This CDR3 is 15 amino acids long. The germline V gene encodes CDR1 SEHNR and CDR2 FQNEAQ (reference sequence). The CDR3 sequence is CASSLGTGSWETQYF. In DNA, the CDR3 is TGTGCCAGCAGCTTAGGAACAGGGTCCTGGGAGACCCAGTACTTC. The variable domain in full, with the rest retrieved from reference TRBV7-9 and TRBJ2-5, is DTGVSQNPRHKITKRGQNVTFRCDPISEHNRLYWYRQTLGQGPEFLTYFQNEAQLEKSRLLSDRFSAERPKGSFSTLEIQRTEQGDSAMYLCASSLGTGSWETQYFGPGTRLLVL.

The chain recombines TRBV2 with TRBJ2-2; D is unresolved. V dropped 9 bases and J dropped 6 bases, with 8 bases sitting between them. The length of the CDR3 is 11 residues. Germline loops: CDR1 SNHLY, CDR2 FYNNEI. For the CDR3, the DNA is TGTGCCAGTCGATTTTCCGGGGAGCTGTTTTTT. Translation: CASRFSGELFF.

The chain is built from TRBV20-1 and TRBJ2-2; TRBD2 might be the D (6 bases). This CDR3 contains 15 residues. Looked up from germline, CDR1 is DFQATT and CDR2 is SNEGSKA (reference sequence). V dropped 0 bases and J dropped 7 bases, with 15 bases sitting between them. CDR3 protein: CSARDGLSGRGELFF. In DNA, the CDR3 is TGCAGTGCTAGAGATGGGCTCAGCGGGCGCGGGGAGCTGTTTTTT.

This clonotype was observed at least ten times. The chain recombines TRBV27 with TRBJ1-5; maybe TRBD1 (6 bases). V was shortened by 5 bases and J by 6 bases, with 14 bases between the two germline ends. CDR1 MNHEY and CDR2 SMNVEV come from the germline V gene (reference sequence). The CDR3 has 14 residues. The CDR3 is CASSPTGHSQPQHF. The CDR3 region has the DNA TGTGCCAGCAGTCCCACAGGGCATAGTCAGCCCCAGCATTTT.

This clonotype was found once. The chain's CDR3 is CAWSVNRFTEAFF. The CDR3 nucleotides are TGTGCCTGGAGTGTCAATCGGTTCACTGAAGCTTTCTTT. This chain joins TRBV30 and TRBJ1-1; D gene unclear. The CDR3 covers 13 residues. From germline, CDR1 is GTSNPN and CDR2 SVGIG (reference sequence). The V and J ends lost 0 bases and 4 bases respectively, with 9 bases between them.

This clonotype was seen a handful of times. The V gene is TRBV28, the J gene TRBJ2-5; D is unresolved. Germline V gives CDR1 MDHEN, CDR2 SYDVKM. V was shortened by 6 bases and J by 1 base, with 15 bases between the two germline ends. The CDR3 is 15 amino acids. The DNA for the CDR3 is TGTGCCAGCAGCTTTACCGGGTTGACCCAAGAGACCCAGTACTTC. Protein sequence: CASSFTGLTQETQYF.

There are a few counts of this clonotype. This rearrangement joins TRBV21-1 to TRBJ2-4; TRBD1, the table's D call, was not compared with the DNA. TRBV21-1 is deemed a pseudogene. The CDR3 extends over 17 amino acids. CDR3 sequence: CASSTTGISEPKNIQYF. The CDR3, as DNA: TGTGCCAGCAGTACTACAGGGATAAGTGAGCCAAAAAACATTCAGTACTTC.

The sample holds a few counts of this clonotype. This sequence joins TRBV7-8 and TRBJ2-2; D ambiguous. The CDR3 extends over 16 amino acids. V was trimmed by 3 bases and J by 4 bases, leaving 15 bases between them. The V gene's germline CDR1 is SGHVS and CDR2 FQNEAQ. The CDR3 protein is CASSLEVADGTGELFF. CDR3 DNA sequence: TGTGCCAGCAGCTTGGAAGTCGCCGATGGCACCGGGGAGCTGTTTTTT.

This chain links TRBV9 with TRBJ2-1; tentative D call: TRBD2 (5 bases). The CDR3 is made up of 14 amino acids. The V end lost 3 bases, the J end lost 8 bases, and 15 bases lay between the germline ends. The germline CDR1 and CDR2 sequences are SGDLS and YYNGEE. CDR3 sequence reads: CASSASGPRDEQFF. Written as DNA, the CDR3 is TGTGCCAGCAGCGCGAGCGGCCCGCGGGATGAGCAGTTCTTC.

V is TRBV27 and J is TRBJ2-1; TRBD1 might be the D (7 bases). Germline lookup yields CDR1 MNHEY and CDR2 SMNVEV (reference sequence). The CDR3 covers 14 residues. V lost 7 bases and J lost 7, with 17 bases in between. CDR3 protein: CASTETGDLNEQFF. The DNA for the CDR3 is TGTGCCAGCACAGAAACAGGGGACTTAAATGAGCAGTTCTTC.